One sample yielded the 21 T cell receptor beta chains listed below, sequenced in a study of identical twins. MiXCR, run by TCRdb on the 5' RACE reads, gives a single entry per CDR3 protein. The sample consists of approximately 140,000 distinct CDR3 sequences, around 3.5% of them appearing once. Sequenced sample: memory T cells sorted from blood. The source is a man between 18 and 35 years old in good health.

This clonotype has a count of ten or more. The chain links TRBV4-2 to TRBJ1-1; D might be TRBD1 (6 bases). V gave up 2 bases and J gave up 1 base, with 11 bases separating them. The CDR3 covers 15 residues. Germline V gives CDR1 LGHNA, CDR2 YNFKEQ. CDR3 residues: CASSQYARGNTEAFF. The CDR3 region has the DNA TGTGCCAGCAGCCAATATGCCAGGGGGAACACTGAAGCTTTCTTT.

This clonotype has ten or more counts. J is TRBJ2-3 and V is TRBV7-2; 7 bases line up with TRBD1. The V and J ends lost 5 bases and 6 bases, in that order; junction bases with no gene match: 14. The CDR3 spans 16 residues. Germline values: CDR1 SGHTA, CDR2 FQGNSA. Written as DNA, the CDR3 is TGTGCCAGCAGCGGCAGTGGGGACAGACTTTTTGATACGCAGTATTTT. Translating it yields CASSGSGDRLFDTQYF.

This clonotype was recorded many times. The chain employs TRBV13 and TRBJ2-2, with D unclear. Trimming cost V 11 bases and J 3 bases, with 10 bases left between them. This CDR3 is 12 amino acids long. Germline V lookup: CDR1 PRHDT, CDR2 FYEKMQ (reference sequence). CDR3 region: CASRGDTGELFF. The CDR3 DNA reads TGTGCCTCTCGTGGGGACACCGGGGAGCTGTTTTTT.

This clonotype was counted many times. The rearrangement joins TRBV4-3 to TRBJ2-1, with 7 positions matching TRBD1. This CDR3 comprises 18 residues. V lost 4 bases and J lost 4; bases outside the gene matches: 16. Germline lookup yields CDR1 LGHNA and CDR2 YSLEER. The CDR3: CASSPRGPAGGLYNEQFF. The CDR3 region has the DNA TGCGCCAGCAGCCCGAGGGGCCCCGCAGGGGGTTTGTACAATGAGCAGTTCTTC.

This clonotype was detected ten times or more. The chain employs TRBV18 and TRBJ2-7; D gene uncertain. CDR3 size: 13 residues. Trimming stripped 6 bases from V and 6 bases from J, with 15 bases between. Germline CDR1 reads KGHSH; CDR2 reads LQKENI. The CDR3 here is CASSTLQDAEQYV. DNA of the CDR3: TGTGCCAGCTCCACGCTCCAGGATGCCGAGCAGTACGTC.

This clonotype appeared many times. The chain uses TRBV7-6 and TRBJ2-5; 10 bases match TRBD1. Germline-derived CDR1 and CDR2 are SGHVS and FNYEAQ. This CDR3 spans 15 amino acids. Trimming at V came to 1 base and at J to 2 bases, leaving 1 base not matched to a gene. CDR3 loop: CASSLGGQGQETQYF. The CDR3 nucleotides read TGTGCCAGCAGCTTAGGGGGACAGGGGCAAGAGACCCAGTACTTC.

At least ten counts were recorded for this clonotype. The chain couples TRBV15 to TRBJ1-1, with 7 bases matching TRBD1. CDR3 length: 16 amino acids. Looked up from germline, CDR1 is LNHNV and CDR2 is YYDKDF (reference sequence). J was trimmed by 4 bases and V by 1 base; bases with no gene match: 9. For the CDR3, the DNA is TGTGCCACCAGCAGAGGCGGGGGACAGTTGAGCACTGAAGCTTTCTTT. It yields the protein CATSRGGGQLSTEAFF.

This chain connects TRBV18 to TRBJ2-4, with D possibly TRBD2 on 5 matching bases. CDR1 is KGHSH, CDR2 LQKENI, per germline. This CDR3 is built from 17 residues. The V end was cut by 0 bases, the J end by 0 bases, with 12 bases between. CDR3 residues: CASSPPSLGLAKNIQYF. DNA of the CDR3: TGTGCCAGCTCACCACCATCACTAGGACTAGCCAAAAACATTCAGTACTTC.

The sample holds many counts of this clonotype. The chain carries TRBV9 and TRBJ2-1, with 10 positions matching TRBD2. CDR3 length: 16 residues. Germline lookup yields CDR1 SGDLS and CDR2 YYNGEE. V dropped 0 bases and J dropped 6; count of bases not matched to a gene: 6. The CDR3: CASSVDLRLAGNEQFF. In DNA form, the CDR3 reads TGTGCCAGCAGCGTAGATCTTCGACTAGCGGGCAATGAGCAGTTCTTC.

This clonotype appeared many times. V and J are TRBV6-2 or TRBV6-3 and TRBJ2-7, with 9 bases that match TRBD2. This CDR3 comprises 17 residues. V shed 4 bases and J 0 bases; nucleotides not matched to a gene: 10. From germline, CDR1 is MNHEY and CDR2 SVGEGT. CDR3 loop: CASSWGAGGPSSYEQYF. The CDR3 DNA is TGTGCCAGCAGTTGGGGAGCGGGAGGCCCCAGCTCCTACGAGCAGTACTTC.

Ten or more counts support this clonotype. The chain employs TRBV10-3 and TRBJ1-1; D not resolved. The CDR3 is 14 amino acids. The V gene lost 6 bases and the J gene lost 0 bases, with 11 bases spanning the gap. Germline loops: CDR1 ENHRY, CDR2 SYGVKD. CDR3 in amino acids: CAIRGSKLNTEAFF. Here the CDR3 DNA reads TGTGCCATCAGGGGGTCGAAGCTGAACACTGAAGCTTTCTTT.

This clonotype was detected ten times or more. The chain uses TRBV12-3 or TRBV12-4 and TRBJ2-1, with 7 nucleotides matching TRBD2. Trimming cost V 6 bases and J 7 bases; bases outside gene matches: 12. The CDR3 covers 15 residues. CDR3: CASSRLTSLGNEQFF. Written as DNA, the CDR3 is TGTGCCAGCAGCCGACTGACTAGCTTAGGTAATGAGCAGTTCTTC.

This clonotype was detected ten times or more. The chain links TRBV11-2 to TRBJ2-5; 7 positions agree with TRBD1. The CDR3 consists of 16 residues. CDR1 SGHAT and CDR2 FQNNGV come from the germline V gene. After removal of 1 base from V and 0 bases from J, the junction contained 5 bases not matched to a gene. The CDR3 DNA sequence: TGTGCCAGCAGCTTAGGTTTCAGGGGGTACCAAGAGACCCAGTACTTC. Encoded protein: CASSLGFRGYQETQYF.

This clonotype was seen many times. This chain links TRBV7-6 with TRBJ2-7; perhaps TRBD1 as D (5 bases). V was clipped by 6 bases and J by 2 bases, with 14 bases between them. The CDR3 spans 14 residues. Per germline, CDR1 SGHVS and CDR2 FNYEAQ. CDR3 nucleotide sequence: TGTGCCAGCAGTTACCGCCCAGGGACCTACGAGCAGTACTTC. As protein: CASSYRPGTYEQYF.

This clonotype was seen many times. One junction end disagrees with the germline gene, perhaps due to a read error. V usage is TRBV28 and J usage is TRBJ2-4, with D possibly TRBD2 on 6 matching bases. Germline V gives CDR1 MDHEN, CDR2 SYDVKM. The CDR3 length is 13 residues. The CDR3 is CASSTLVRQGGHF. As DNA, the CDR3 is TGTGCCAGCAGCACCCTCGTCCGTCAGGGAGGTCACTTC.

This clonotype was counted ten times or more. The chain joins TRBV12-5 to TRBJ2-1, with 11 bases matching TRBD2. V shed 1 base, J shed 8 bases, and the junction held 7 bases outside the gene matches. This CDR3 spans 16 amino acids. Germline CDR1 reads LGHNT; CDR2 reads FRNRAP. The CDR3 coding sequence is TGTGCTAGTGGTTTGGAGGCTAGCGGGAGGTTGGATGAGCAGTTCTTC. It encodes CASGLEASGRLDEQFF.

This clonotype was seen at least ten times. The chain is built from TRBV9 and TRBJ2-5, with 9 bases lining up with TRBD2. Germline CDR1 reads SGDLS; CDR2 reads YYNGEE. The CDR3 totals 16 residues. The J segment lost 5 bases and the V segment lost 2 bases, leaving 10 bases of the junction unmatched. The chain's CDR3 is CASSVLGAGGRETQYF. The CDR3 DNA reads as TGTGCCAGCAGCGTCCTAGGAGCGGGAGGTCGGGAGACCCAGTACTTC.

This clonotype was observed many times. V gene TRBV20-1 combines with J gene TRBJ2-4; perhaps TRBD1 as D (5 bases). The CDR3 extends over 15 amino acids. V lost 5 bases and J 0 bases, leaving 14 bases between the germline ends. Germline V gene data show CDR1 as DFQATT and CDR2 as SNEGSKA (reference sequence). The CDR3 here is CSAPLGRRAKNIQYF. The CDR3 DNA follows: TGCAGTGCTCCCCTGGGGCGGAGAGCCAAAAACATTCAGTACTTC.

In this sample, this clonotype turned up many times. In nucleotides, the CDR3 is TGTGCCATCAGTGAGTGGCGGGCTGACACAGATACGCAGTATTTT. Amino acid sequence: CAISEWRADTDTQYF. The chain uses TRBV10-3 and TRBJ2-3; D perhaps matches TRBD2 (5 bases). The CDR3 is 15 amino acids. Trimming pared 1 base from V and 2 bases from J, leaving 10 bases between. Germline V gene data show CDR1 as ENHRY and CDR2 as SYGVKD.

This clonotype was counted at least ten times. The CDR3 DNA follows: TGTGCCAGCAGCAAAGGATCGGGGGACCCCCAGAGGACTGAAGCTTTCTTT. Its translation is CASSKGSGDPQRTEAFF. This chain links TRBV21-1 with TRBJ1-1; the table's D call TRBD1 went unverified against the DNA. TRBV21-1 is a pseudogene locus. The CDR3 is 17 residues long.

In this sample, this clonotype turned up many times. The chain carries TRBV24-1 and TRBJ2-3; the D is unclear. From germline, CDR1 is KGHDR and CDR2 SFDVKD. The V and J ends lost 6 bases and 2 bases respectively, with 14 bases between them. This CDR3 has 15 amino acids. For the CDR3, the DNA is TGTGCCACCAGTTTTTCGTCTGGAATCACAGATACGCAGTATTTT. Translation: CATSFSSGITDTQYF.